This T cell receptor beta chain was observed in a study of response to subunit inactivated influenza vaccine. General study findings and limits: Authors suggested that a seasonal influenza vaccination recruits few new T cells each time.

This clonotype was detected many times. The antigen remains unidentified. One entry per CDR3 protein, called by TCRdb with MiXCR from the RT-PCR reads. The sample includes some 190,000 distinct CDR3 sequences, roughly 14% of them seen just once. The V gene's germline CDR1 is SGHAT and CDR2 FQNNGV. The CDR3 runs to 20 residues. The V segment lost 1 base and the J segment 6 bases; nucleotides outside the gene matches: 20. The genes are TRBV11-2 and TRBJ2-3; TRBD1 agrees at 9 bases. The receptor was isolated from a man aged 50-60 years who received an inactivated influenza vaccine. This specimen was CD8+ T cells sorted from PBMCs, taken roughly 5 days after vaccination. CDR3 coding DNA: TGTGCCAGCAGCTTAGTCAACCCGGGACAGGGACCTTTGCCGGAGGATACGCAGTATTTT. Its protein is CASSLVNPGQGPLPEDTQYF.